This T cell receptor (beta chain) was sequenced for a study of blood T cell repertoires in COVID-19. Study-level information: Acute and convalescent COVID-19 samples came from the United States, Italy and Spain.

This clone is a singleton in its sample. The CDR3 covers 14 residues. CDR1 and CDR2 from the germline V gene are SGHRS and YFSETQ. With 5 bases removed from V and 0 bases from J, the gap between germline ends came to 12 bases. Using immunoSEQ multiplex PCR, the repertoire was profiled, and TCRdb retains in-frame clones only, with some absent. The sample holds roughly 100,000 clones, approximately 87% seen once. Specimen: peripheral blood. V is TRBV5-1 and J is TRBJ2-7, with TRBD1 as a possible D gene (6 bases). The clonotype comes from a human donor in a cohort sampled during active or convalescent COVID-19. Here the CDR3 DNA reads TGCGCCAGCAGTCCAACGACAGGCTCCTACGAGCAGTACTTC. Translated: CASSPTTGSYEQYF.